The sequence of this TCR beta chain was determined in a study of blood T cell repertoires in COVID-19. Study as a whole: Some COVID-19 samples were acute and others convalescent; all came from the United States, Italy and Spain. Sample material is recorded as cDNA or gDNA derived from T cells, B-cell-depleted T cells, or PBMCs.

Repertoires were generated with immunoSEQ multiplex PCR, while TCRdb's copy carries only in-frame clones and drops some. The sample includes fewer than 350,000 clones, around 88% seen only once; the top ten take 6% to 7%. The study recruited people aged roughly 18 to 100 years across approximately 25 US areas. Symptom resolution, clearance, or two negative PCRs marked donors in Cohort 3 as recovered. The V gene lost 6 bases and the J gene lost 1 base, with 9 bases spanning the gap. The CDR3 sequence is 13 residues long. Material for sequencing was PBMCs or T cells enriched from blood (not recorded which). The TCR originated in a woman aged 40-49 years who had recovered from COVID-19. The rearrangement uses TRBV12-3 or TRBV12-4 and TRBJ1-1; D is unresolved. The CDR3 bases are TGTGCCAGCAGACTGGCGGGGAACACTGAAGCTTTCTTT. Translated: CASRLAGNTEAFF.